The 28 T cell receptor beta chains below all came from one sample that was sequenced in a study of cytomegalovirus exposure and HLA in healthy donors. The PCR made use of 60 Vbeta and 13 Jbeta primers. Libraries were prepared by immunoSEQ multiplex PCR; TCRdb keeps only in-frame clonotypes and omits some of them. This table holds 150,000 to 200,000 clones. The material sequenced was PBMCs. Receptors originate from a woman between 18 and 30 years old in good health and CMV-seropositive.

V usage is TRBV7-3 and J usage is TRBJ2-3; 10 bases align to TRBD2. Germline V gene sequence: CDR1 SGHTA, CDR2 FQGTGA. The CDR3 has 17 residues. Trimming at V came to 2 bases and at J to 2 bases, leaving 7 bases not matched to a gene. The CDR3 nucleotides are TGTGCCAGCAGCTTAGGGGCTAGCGGGGGTCCCACAGATACGCAGTATTTT. Encoded protein: CASSLGASGGPTDTQYF.

The CDR3 protein is CASSLVPGQAGNTIYF. CDR3 in DNA: TGTGCCAGCAGCTTGGTTCCGGGACAGGCTGGAAACACCATATATTTT. This chain links TRBV5-6 with TRBJ1-3; 8 positions agree with TRBD1. Trimming cost V 0 bases and J 2 bases; bases outside gene matches: 4. Germline V gives CDR1 SGHDT, CDR2 YYEEEE. This CDR3 has 16 residues.

The rearrangement uses TRBV10-2 and TRBJ2-3; tentatively, D is TRBD2 (6 bases). The CDR3 length is 18 residues. With 0 bases removed from V and 5 bases from J, the gap between germline ends came to 21 bases. Germline assignment: CDR1 WSHSY and CDR2 SAAADI. Here the CDR3 reads CASSESGPLGGWGDTQYF. In DNA form, the CDR3 reads TGCGCCAGCAGTGAGTCGGGACCTTTGGGAGGCTGGGGAGATACGCAGTATTTT.

The chain employs TRBV5-1 and TRBJ1-6; D not resolved. Deletions cut 2 bases from V and 0 bases from J, with 6 bases between. CDR3 length equals 15 residues. Germline V gene sequence: CDR1 SGHRS, CDR2 YFSETQ. The CDR3 here is CASSFDFSYNSPLHF. The CDR3 bases are TGCGCCAGCAGCTTCGACTTCTCCTATAATTCACCCCTCCACTTT.

This rearrangement joins TRBV6-1 to TRBJ2-1; maybe TRBD2 (6 bases). This CDR3 contains 15 residues. Germline CDR1 MNHNS, CDR2 SASEGT. V lost 4 bases and J 3 bases, leaving 13 bases between the germline ends. The CDR3: CASSGSGVVYNEQFF. CDR3 nucleotides: TGTGCCAGCAGTGGATCGGGGGTTGTCTACAATGAGCAGTTCTTC.

The rearrangement uses TRBV4-2 and TRBJ1-4, with 8 bases identical to TRBD1. Germline CDR1 LGHNA, CDR2 YNFKEQ. The CDR3 length is 16 residues. The ends lost 4 bases at V and 6 bases at J; junction bases unmatched: 10. DNA of the CDR3: TGTGCCAGCAGCCGCAATATAGGACAGGGCGATGAAAAACTGTTTTTT. Translating gives CASSRNIGQGDEKLFF.

V gene TRBV5-5 combines with J gene TRBJ1-6; D remains unclear. V lost 0 bases and J 8 bases, leaving 6 bases between the germline ends. CDR3 length equals 13 residues. Germline V gene lookup returns CDR1 SGHKS and CDR2 YYEKEE (reference sequence). The CDR3 protein is CASSLEADSPLHF. The CDR3 region has the DNA TGTGCCAGCAGCTTGGAAGCGGATTCACCCCTCCACTTT. The full variable domain, rest sourced from reference TRBV5-5 and TRBJ1-6, is DAGVTQSPTHLIKTRGQQVTLRCSPISGHKSVSWYQQVLGQGPQFIFQYYEKEERGRGNFPDRFSARQFPNYSSELNVNALLLGDSALYLCASSLEADSPLHFGNGTRLTVT.

The chain joins TRBV5-1 to TRBJ2-7, with TRBD1 matching 10 bases. CDR1 and CDR2 from the germline V gene are SGHRS and YFSETQ. The CDR3 sequence is 15 residues long. J was trimmed by 1 base and V by 2 bases; bases with no gene match: 3. The CDR3 coding sequence is TGCGCCAGCAGCTTCCTGGGACAGGGGTCCTACGAGCAGTACTTC. Translating gives CASSFLGQGSYEQYF.

The V and J genes are TRBV5-1 and TRBJ2-7; 14 positions agree with TRBD2. The V gene end was trimmed by 4 bases and the J gene end by 3 bases; junction bases not matched to a gene: 6. This CDR3 is built from 16 residues. Germline V lookup: CDR1 SGHRS, CDR2 YFSETQ. CDR3 DNA sequence: TGCGCCAGCAGCCAGGGGACTAGCGGGGGTATCTACGAGCAGTACTTC. It encodes CASSQGTSGGIYEQYF. The entire variable domain, with the rest obtained from reference TRBV5-1 and TRBJ2-7, is as follows: KAGVTQTPRYLIKTRGQQVTLSCSPISGHRSVSWYQQTPGQGLQFLFEYFSETQRNKGNFPGRFSGRQFSNSRSEMNVSTLELGDSALYLCASSQGTSGGIYEQYFGPGTRLTVT.

The chain recombines TRBV18 with TRBJ1-2, with a tentative D call TRBD1 (6 bases). V was shortened by 2 bases and J by 8 bases, with 9 bases between the two germline ends. Looked up from germline, CDR1 is KGHSH and CDR2 is LQKENI. The CDR3 spans 12 residues. CDR3: CASSPGGQGYTF. As DNA, the CDR3 is TGTGCCAGCTCACCAGGGGGCCAAGGCTACACCTTC.

The chain employs TRBV7-9 and TRBJ2-1; D remains ambiguous. Deletions cut 5 bases from V and 6 bases from J, with 11 bases between. The CDR3 consists of 13 residues. CDR1 is SEHNR and CDR2 is FQNEAQ in the germline V gene (reference sequence). CDR3 DNA sequence: TGTGCCAGCAGCCCCGGGTCTATCAATGAGCAGTTCTTC. Its translation: CASSPGSINEQFF.

This rearrangement joins TRBV19 to TRBJ2-1; 8 bases fit TRBD1. Germline CDR1 LNHDA, CDR2 SQIVND (reference sequence). CDR3 size: 13 residues. Trimming took 4 bases from V and 12 from J; bases not matched to a gene: 8. The CDR3 nucleotides are TGTGCCAGTAGTACCGACAGGGGCCTGGGGCAGTTCTTC. Translated: CASSTDRGLGQFF.

V usage is TRBV9 and J usage is TRBJ2-7; the D gene is possibly TRBD2 (6 bases). The V end was cut by 0 bases, the J end by 5 bases, with 21 bases between. The CDR3 runs to 17 residues. Germline CDR1 SGDLS, CDR2 YYNGEE. The DNA of the CDR3 is TGTGCCAGCAGCGTAGGGAGGGGCCGGGACTCGATACACGAGCAGTACTTC. Amino acid sequence: CASSVGRGRDSIHEQYF. Full variable domain (remainder filled in from reference TRBV9 and TRBJ2-7): DSGVTQTPKHLITATGQRVTLRCSPRSGDLSVYWYQQSLDQGLQFLIQYYNGEERAKGNILERFSAQQFPDLHSELNLSSLELGDSALYFCASSVGRGRDSIHEQYFGPGTRLTVT.

This sequence joins TRBV19 and TRBJ2-4; tentatively, D is TRBD1 (5 bases). The CDR3 sequence is 15 residues long. CDR1 and CDR2 (germline): LNHDA, SQIVND (reference sequence). Trimming removed 1 base at V and 0 bases at J, with 7 bases between. The CDR3 sequence is CASSIGQLAKNIQYF. The CDR3 region has the DNA TGTGCCAGTAGTATAGGACAGTTAGCCAAAAACATTCAGTACTTC. Looking up the rest from reference TRBV19 and TRBJ2-4 gives the full variable domain: DGGITQSPKYLFRKEGQNVTLSCEQNLNHDAMYWYRQDPGQGLRLIYYSQIVNDFQKGDIAEGYSVSREKKESFPLTVTSAQKNPTAFYLCASSIGQLAKNIQYFGAGTRLSVL.

The chain joins TRBV2 to TRBJ2-1; 11 bases align to TRBD2. CDR3 length: 13 residues. V trimming: 8 bases; J trimming: 5 bases; junction bases outside the gene matches: 2. Germline V gene lookup returns CDR1 SNHLY and CDR2 FYNNEI. The CDR3: CASGTSGHNEQFF. CDR3 DNA: TGTGCCAGCGGGACTAGCGGCCACAATGAGCAGTTCTTC.

This CDR3 is CASSQRTGVRNTEAFF. CDR3 sequence (DNA): TGCGCCAGCAGCCAACGTACAGGGGTTAGGAACACTGAAGCTTTCTTT. The chain joins TRBV4-1 to TRBJ1-1; 7 bases line up with TRBD1. There are 16 residues in the CDR3. Trimming at V came to 2 bases and at J to 1 base, leaving 7 bases not matched to a gene. Germline V gene lookup returns CDR1 MGHRA and CDR2 YSYEKL.

J is TRBJ2-1 and V is TRBV12-5; 8 nucleotides line up with TRBD2. CDR3 length: 15 amino acids. CDR1 is LGHNT, CDR2 FRNRAP, per germline. Trimming cost V 5 bases and J 7 bases; bases outside gene matches: 10. CDR3: CASGPNRGGVNEQFF. The DNA for the CDR3 is TGTGCTAGTGGTCCCAACCGGGGGGGGGTTAATGAGCAGTTCTTC.

The chain employs TRBV10-3 and TRBJ1-2; the D gene is possibly TRBD1 (6 bases). Germline lookup yields CDR1 ENHRY and CDR2 SYGVKD. V lost 3 bases and J lost 4, with 15 bases in between. The CDR3 is made up of 15 amino acids. The CDR3 here is CAISDSGELGYGYTF. The CDR3, as DNA: TGTGCCATCAGTGACTCAGGGGAGCTTGGCTATGGCTACACCTTC.

The V call is TRBV19, the J call TRBJ1-2; 8 nucleotides match TRBD1. Germline assignment: CDR1 LNHDA and CDR2 SQIVND (reference sequence). The CDR3 loop spans 17 amino acids. The V segment lost 4 bases and the J segment 8 bases; nucleotides outside the gene matches: 18. CDR3 sequence: CASSTTSDRGATLGYTF. CDR3 in DNA: TGTGCCAGTAGTACAACCAGTGACAGGGGCGCCACCCTCGGCTACACCTTC.

The rearrangement links TRBV9 to TRBJ1-2; D not resolved. Trimming pared 1 base from V and 7 bases from J, leaving 8 bases between. Germline V lookup: CDR1 SGDLS, CDR2 YYNGEE. The CDR3 is made up of 12 amino acids. The CDR3 bases are TGTGCCAGCAGCGTACCTCCGAGTGGCTACACCTTC. It specifies CASSVPPSGYTF.

The chain combines TRBV5-5 with TRBJ1-3; TRBD1 matches at 7 bases. The CDR3 consists of 14 residues. The V and J ends lost 3 bases and 1 base, in that order; junction bases with no gene match: 1. Germline V CDR1 and CDR2: SGHKS, YYEKEE (reference sequence). CDR3 coding DNA: TGTGCCAGCAGCTGGGACAGATCTGGAAACACCATATATTTT. The encoded protein is CASSWDRSGNTIYF. Filled out from reference TRBV5-5 and TRBJ1-3, the complete variable domain reads DAGVTQSPTHLIKTRGQQVTLRCSPISGHKSVSWYQQVLGQGPQFIFQYYEKEERGRGNFPDRFSARQFPNYSSELNVNALLLGDSALYLCASSWDRSGNTIYFGEGSWLTVV.

The chain links TRBV7-6 to TRBJ2-1; 14 positions agree with TRBD2. The CDR3 covers 15 residues. Germline values: CDR1 SGHVS, CDR2 FNYEAQ. Trimming at V came to 4 bases and at J to 10 bases, leaving 6 bases not matched to a gene. CDR3 nucleotide sequence: TGTGCCAGCAGCTCGGGACTAGCGGGAGTTCGGGAGCAGTTCTTC. Its protein product is CASSSGLAGVREQFF.

The chain links TRBV18 to TRBJ2-4, with D possibly matching TRBD1 (6 bases). The CDR3 runs 16 residues. Trimming stripped 4 bases from V and 0 bases from J, with 13 bases between. The germline CDR1 and CDR2 sequences are KGHSH and LQKENI. CDR3 residues: CASSLRDTLAKNIQYF. In nucleotides, the CDR3 is TGTGCCAGCTCACTCCGGGACACGCTAGCCAAAAACATTCAGTACTTC.

The CDR3 DNA reads TGTGCCAGCTCACCATCACAGGGTTATTCCTACGAGCAGTACTTC. Its protein product is CASSPSQGYSYEQYF. The chain links TRBV18 to TRBJ2-7; possible D gene TRBD1, 6 bases. Germline-derived CDR1 and CDR2 are KGHSH and LQKENI. The CDR3 consists of 15 residues. Between the trimmed V and J ends, which lost 2 bases and 1 base, there was a span of 12 bases.

The chain joins TRBV7-2 to TRBJ1-2, with D unclear. This CDR3 is built from 13 residues. The germline V and J ends were trimmed by 2 bases and 7 bases, with 11 bases remaining between them. The germline V gene encodes CDR1 SGHTA and CDR2 FQGNSA. The chain's CDR3 is CASSLIQYGGYTF. CDR3 coding DNA: TGTGCCAGCAGCTTAATACAGTATGGTGGCTACACCTTC.

The chain carries TRBV7-2 and TRBJ1-1; 11 bases align to TRBD1. V shed 5 bases, J shed 3 bases, and the junction held 11 bases outside the gene matches. The CDR3 sequence is 17 residues long. Per the germline V gene, CDR1 is SGHTA and CDR2 is FQGNSA. The CDR3 is CASSPMLGTGGDTEAFF. DNA of the CDR3: TGTGCCAGCAGCCCCATGCTCGGGACAGGGGGGGACACTGAAGCTTTCTTT. Full variable domain (missing parts from reference TRBV7-2 and TRBJ1-1): GAGVSQSPSNKVTEKGKDVELRCDPISGHTALYWYRQSLGQGLEFLIYFQGNSAPDKSGLPSDRFSAERTGGSVSTLTIQRTQQEDSAVYLCASSPMLGTGGDTEAFFGQGTRLTVV.

The chain has TRBV5-1 and TRBJ1-1; 7 positions match TRBD1. Germline V gives CDR1 SGHRS, CDR2 YFSETQ. Losses at the gene ends were 1 base for V and 2 bases for J; bases not matched to a gene: 2. The CDR3 runs to 14 residues. Here the CDR3 reads CASSLQGVNTEAFF. CDR3 bases: TGCGCCAGCAGCTTGCAGGGGGTAAACACTGAAGCTTTCTTT.

This chain uses TRBV10-3 with TRBJ1-3; 9 bases agree with TRBD1. CDR1 is ENHRY and CDR2 is SYGVKD in the germline V gene. V lost 4 bases, J lost 4 bases, and 8 bases stayed unmatched. The length of the CDR3 is 16 residues. The CDR3 here is CAISAAGQGFGNTIYF. Written as DNA, the CDR3 is TGTGCCATCAGTGCAGCTGGACAGGGGTTCGGAAACACCATATATTTT.